A selection of T cell receptor beta chains follows, all from one sample in a study of T-cell reconstitution after alpha-beta-depleted transplantation in children. TCRdb processed the PCR reads anew with MiXCR; each CDR3 protein has one entry. Of under 400,000 distinct CDR3 sequences in the sample, roughly 25% are singletons; the top ten hold 9.5% to 12%. The sample here was PBMCs, mostly from graft donor cells, taken 180 days after TCRalphabeta/CD19-depleted stem cell transplant. The receptors stem from a male patient under 18 who had a stem cell transplant for acute lymphoblastic leukemia, so the T cells may come from the graft donor. The CDR3 runs from the conserved cysteine through the conserved F or W. A D gene is named only where the DNA matches it firmly. Clone size appears in some rows only: once, few, many, or a class for an expanded clone.

TRBD1 | - | TRBJ2-3 | TRBV27 | TGTGCCAGCAGTTTGGGACAGGGCCCAGATACGCAGTATTTT | CASSLGQGPDTQYF
- | few | TRBJ2-7 | TRBV20-1 | TGCAGTGCGGCGACAGGGAGGACCCCCTACGAGCAGTACTTC | CSAATGRTPYEQYF
- | - | TRBJ2-5 | TRBV2 | TGTGCCAGCAGGCGGGAGACCCAGTACTTC | CASRRETQYF
- | - | TRBJ1-1 | TRBV6-1 | TGTGCCAGCGCTCTCGGAGGTACTGAAGCTTTCTTT | CASALGGTEAFF
TRBD2 | few | TRBJ2-3 | TRBV9 | TGTGCCAGCAGCGGAGGACTAGTGAGAGTAGATACGCAGTATTTT | CASSGGLVRVDTQYF
- | few | TRBJ1-5 | TRBV20-1 | TGCAGTGCTAGAGATTGGGGAGTCAGCAATCAGCCCCAGCATTTT | CSARDWGVSNQPQHF
- | - | TRBJ2-7 | TRBV5-1 | TGCGCCAGCAGCTTCGGTTTTTCCTACGAGCAGTACTTC | CASSFGFSYEQYF
- | few | TRBJ1-5 | TRBV20-1 | TGCAGTGCTGTACCCTCGGGGTTCTATCAGCCCCAGCATTTT | CSAVPSGFYQPQHF
- | - | TRBJ2-1 | TRBV5-1 | TGCGCCAGCGGCCGGGCCCAGCACAATGAGCAGTTCTTC | CASGRAQHNEQFF
TRBD1 | many | TRBJ1-2 | TRBV12-3/TRBV12-4 | TGTGCCAGCACCTTGGACAGGCCATATGGCTACACCTTC | CASTLDRPYGYTF
TRBD2 | - | TRBJ2-1 | TRBV13 | TGTGCCAGCAGCGAGACGGGACTAGCGGGAGTAGAGCAGTTCTTC | CASSETGLAGVEQFF
TRBD2 | few | TRBJ2-3 | TRBV24-1 | TGTGCCACCAGTGATTTCGGGACTAGCGAACGCTACACAGATACGCAGTATTTT | CATSDFGTSERYTDTQYF